This paragraph reports one T cell receptor beta chain. The target antigen is unknown. The sample holds other DNA sequences that translate to the same CDR3. The sample comes from a study of T cell responses to AZD1222 COVID-19 vaccine. Both about-4-week and about-12-week second-dose recipients were combined. TCRdb's table, derived via immunoSEQ multiplex PCR, lists solely in-frame clones and lacks some. The data show about 270,000 clones, with 94% seen just once and approximately 0.52% held by the top ten. Germline CDR1 reads SNHLY; CDR2 reads FYNNEI. The V and J ends lost 6 bases and 5 bases respectively, with 14 bases between them. The CDR3 covers 14 residues. Study-wide points: The donors showed a predominance of white British ancestry and of females, with possible underestimation of clonal diversity. Of the AZD1222 recipients, only 5 to 7 were seropositive at baseline.

This receptor was taken from an adult who received the AZD1222 COVID-19 vaccine. The sequencing used peripheral blood, collected 28 days after the second AZD1222 dose. The chain combines TRBV2 with TRBJ1-5; perhaps TRBD1 as D (6 bases). The CDR3 coding sequence is TGTGCCAGCAGCCAACAGGGAGGAGATCAGCCCCAGCATTTT. As protein: CASSQQGGDQPQHF.